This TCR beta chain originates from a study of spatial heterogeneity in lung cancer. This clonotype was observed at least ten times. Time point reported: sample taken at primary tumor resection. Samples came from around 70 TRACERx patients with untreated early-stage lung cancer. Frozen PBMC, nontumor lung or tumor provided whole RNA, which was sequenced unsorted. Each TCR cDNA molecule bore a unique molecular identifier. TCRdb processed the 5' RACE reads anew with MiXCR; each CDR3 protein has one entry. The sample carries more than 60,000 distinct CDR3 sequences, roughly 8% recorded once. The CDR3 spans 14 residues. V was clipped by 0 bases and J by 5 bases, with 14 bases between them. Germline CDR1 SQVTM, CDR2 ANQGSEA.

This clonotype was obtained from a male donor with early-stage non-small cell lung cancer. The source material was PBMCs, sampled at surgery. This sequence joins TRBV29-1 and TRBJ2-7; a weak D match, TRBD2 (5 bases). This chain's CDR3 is CSVEEPYSSHEQYF. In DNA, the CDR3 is TGCAGCGTTGAAGAACCCTATTCTAGCCACGAGCAGTACTTC.